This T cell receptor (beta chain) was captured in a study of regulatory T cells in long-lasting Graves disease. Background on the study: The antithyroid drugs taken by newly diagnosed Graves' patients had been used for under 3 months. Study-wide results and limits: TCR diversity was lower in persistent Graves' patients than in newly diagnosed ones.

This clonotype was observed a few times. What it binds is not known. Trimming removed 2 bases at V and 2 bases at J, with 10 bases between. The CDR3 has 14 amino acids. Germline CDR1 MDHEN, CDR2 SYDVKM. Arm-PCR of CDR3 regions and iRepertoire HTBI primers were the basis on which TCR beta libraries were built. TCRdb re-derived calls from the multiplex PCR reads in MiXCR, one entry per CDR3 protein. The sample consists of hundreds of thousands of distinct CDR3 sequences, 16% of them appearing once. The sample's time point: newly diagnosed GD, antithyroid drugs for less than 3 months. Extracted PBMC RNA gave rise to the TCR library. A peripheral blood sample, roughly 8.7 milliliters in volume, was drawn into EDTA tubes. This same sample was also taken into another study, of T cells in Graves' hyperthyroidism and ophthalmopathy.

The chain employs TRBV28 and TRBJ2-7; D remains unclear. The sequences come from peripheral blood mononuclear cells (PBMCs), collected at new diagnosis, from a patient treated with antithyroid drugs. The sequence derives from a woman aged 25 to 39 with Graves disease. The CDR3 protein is CASSLIRYPYEQYF. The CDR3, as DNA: TGTGCCAGCAGTTTAATACGGTATCCCTACGAGCAGTACTTC.